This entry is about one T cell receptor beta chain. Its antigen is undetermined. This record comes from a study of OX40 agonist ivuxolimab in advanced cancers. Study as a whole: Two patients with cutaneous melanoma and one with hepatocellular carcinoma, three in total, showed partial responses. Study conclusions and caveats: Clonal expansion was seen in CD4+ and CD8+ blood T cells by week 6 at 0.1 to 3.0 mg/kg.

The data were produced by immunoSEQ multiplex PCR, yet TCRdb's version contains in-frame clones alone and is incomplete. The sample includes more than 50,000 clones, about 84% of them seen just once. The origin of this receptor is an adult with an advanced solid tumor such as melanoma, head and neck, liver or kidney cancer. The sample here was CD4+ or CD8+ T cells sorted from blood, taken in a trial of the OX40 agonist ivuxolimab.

The CDR3 nucleotides are TGCGCCAGCAGCCCCTCGCAGGGGAGCACAGATACGCAGTATTTT. Translation gives CASSPSQGSTDTQYF. The chain uses TRBV4-1 and TRBJ2-3; D might be TRBD1 (6 bases). V lost 4 bases and J 0 bases, leaving 11 bases between the germline ends. The CDR3 is 15 amino acids. CDR1 is MGHRA and CDR2 is YSYEKL in the germline V gene.